The T cell receptor (beta chain) under discussion was sequenced for a study of cytomegalovirus exposure and HLA in healthy donors. Germline loops: CDR1 SGHNT, CDR2 YYREEE (reference sequence). The CDR3 totals 14 residues. The junction had 10 bases not matched to a gene; V was cut back by 3 bases and J by 7 bases. 60 Vbeta and 13 Jbeta primers were used in PCR. Profiled with immunoSEQ multiplex PCR; TCRdb holds only in-frame clones, not every one. The sample carries 170,000 or so clones, 80% recorded once. The sequenced sample consisted of PBMCs. The source is a boy aged 5 to 17 in good health and CMV-seronegative. The V and J genes are TRBV5-4 and TRBJ2-7; 7 bases fit TRBD1. Written as DNA, the CDR3 is TGTGCCAGCAGCTCGAAGACCGGGACAGATGAGCAGTACTTC. Translated, it gives CASSSKTGTDEQYF.